This T cell receptor beta chain came from a study of T-cell memory formation after mild COVID-19. This clonotype was detected only a few times. What it binds is not known. TCR alpha and TCR beta cDNA libraries with sample barcodes and UMIs came from 5'RACE using constant-segment primers. Each CDR3 protein is one row after TCRdb ran MiXCR on the 5' RACE reads. The sample holds around 320,000 distinct CDR3 sequences, 25% to 30% seen once. Germline lookup yields CDR1 MNHEY and CDR2 SVGAGI. Trimming cost V 5 bases and J 5 bases, with 9 bases left between them. The CDR3 loop spans 12 amino acids. Study outcomes and limitations: Clones that contracted from day 15 to 85 were balanced CD4/CD8, while later expanders leaned CD4+. The study detected some responding clones in pre-infection memory, suggesting cross-reactive memory joined.

Specimen: PBMCs or a T cell subset sorted from them (not recorded which). The source is an adult woman who had mild COVID-19 (a few samples of this study predate the infection). Cell type and time point are not known. The chain employs TRBV6-5 and TRBJ2-5; D unresolved. The CDR3 DNA follows: TGTGCCAGCAGTCAACGAAGGGAGACCCAGTACTTC. Translation gives CASSQRRETQYF.